This TCR beta chain appears in the sequencing data of a study of blood T cell repertoires in COVID-19. As for the study in general: The samples span acute and convalescent COVID-19 from the United States, Italy and Spain. T cells, B-cell-depleted T cells, or PBMCs supplied cDNA or gDNA.

Original processing methods: Researchers report that nucleated cell counts were estimated from reference gene primer amplification. Clones were read by immunoSEQ multiplex PCR, and TCRdb kept only the in-frame ones, dropping some. V and J calls and clone size are those listed in that table; D and trimming were worked out from the DNA. This sample has about 78,000 clones, with roughly 86% found just once. The CDR3 runs to 15 residues. Germline V lookup: CDR1 MGHRA, CDR2 YSYEKL. Trimming pared 3 bases from V and 6 bases from J, leaving 14 bases between. The receptor was isolated from a man aged 50 to 60 with active or convalescent COVID-19. The genes are TRBV4-1 and TRBJ2-2, with D perhaps TRBD1 (6 bases). The specimen sequenced was peripheral blood. The CDR3 sequence: CASSHDRIGAGELFF. CDR3 in DNA: TGCGCCAGCAGCCACGACAGGATTGGAGCCGGGGAGCTGTTTTTT.